Below, 19 T cell receptor beta chains from the same sample are listed, as sequenced in a study of blood T cell repertoires in COVID-19. TCRdb's table, derived via immunoSEQ multiplex PCR, lists solely in-frame clones and lacks some. The data hold more than 200,000 clones, with around 83% observed a single time. Sequencing was done on a sample of peripheral blood. These receptors originate from an elderly woman with COVID-19, enrolled during active disease.

CDR3 loop: CASSTGTGAHEQYF. The CDR3 coding sequence is TGTGCCAGCAGTACCGGGACAGGGGCACACGAGCAGTACTTC. The chain links TRBV28 to TRBJ2-7; 10 bases are shared with TRBD1. The germline V gene has CDR1 MDHEN and CDR2 SYDVKM. The CDR3 runs 14 residues. V lost 5 bases to trimming and J lost 5 bases; unmatched junction nucleotides: 6. Full variable domain (rest looked up from reference TRBV28 and TRBJ2-7): DVKVTQSSRYLVKRTGEKVFLECVQDMDHENMFWYRQDPGLGLRLIYFSYDVKMKEKGDIPEGYSVSREKKERFSLILESASTNQTSMYLCASSTGTGAHEQYFGPGTRLTVT.

This chain connects TRBV5-1 to TRBJ1-2; D call uncertain. This CDR3 has 14 residues. The ends were cut back, 0 bases at V and 4 bases at J, with 10 bases in the middle. CDR1 and CDR2 (germline): SGHRS, YFSETQ. The CDR3 nucleotides read TGCGCCAGCAGCTTGGACGGGGATTCCTATGGCTACACCTTC. This gives the protein CASSLDGDSYGYTF.

The V gene is TRBV7-9, the J gene TRBJ2-7, with 9 bases fitting TRBD1. V was clipped by 5 bases and J by 5 bases; unmatched bases: 7. There are 14 residues in the CDR3. Germline V gene sequence: CDR1 SEHNR, CDR2 FQNEAQ (reference sequence). The CDR3 region is CASSRTGGRDEQYF. The CDR3 bases are TGTGCCAGCAGCCGCACAGGGGGCCGAGACGAGCAGTACTTC. The full variable domain, its missing parts supplied by reference TRBV7-9 and TRBJ2-7, is DTGVSQNPRHKITKRGQNVTFRCDPISEHNRLYWYRQTLGQGPEFLTYFQNEAQLEKSRLLSDRFSAERPKGSFSTLEIQRTEQGDSAMYLCASSRTGGRDEQYFGPGTRLTVT.

This chain links TRBV7-8 with TRBJ2-2; 9 bases map to TRBD2. This CDR3 is built from 16 residues. Losses at the gene ends were 5 bases for V and 8 bases for J; bases not matched to a gene: 12. The germline V gene encodes CDR1 SGHVS and CDR2 FQNEAQ. CDR3 nucleotides: TGTGCCAGCAGCAAAGGGCTAGCGGGGCCCCAGGGGGAGCTGTTTTTT. Translation gives CASSKGLAGPQGELFF.

CDR3 sequence (DNA): TGTGCCAGCAGTTTAACCGGGACAGGGGTTGCTTTCTTT. Its translation is CASSLTGTGVAFF. The chain uses TRBV27 and TRBJ1-1, with TRBD1 matching 10 bases. The CDR3 is made up of 13 amino acids. Trimming took 2 bases from V and 11 from J; bases not matched to a gene: 5. Germline loops: CDR1 MNHEY, CDR2 SMNVEV (reference sequence).

The chain employs TRBV7-2 and TRBJ1-1; 9 bases are shared with TRBD1. This CDR3 region has 15 residues. The germline V gene has CDR1 SGHTA and CDR2 FQGNSA. Trimming removed 5 bases from V and 0 bases from J; junction bases left unmatched: 4. This CDR3 reads CASSTGGLMNTEAFF. CDR3 DNA: TGTGCCAGCAGCACAGGGGGCCTAATGAACACTGAAGCTTTCTTT. Full variable domain (remainder filled in from reference TRBV7-2 and TRBJ1-1): GAGVSQSPSNKVTEKGKDVELRCDPISGHTALYWYRQSLGQGLEFLIYFQGNSAPDKSGLPSDRFSAERTGGSVSTLTIQRTQQEDSAVYLCASSTGGLMNTEAFFGQGTRLTVV.

This chain uses TRBV6-5 with TRBJ2-5; 7 nucleotides agree with TRBD2. The germline V gene has CDR1 MNHEY and CDR2 SVGAGI. Germline trimming cut 7 bases from V and 6 bases from J; bases unmatched to any gene: 11. The CDR3 is made up of 14 amino acids. The CDR3 loop is CASTKPGGPKTQYF. CDR3 nucleotide sequence: TGTGCCAGCACCAAACCGGGAGGCCCCAAGACCCAGTACTTC.

The rearrangement joins TRBV4-1 to TRBJ1-3; perhaps TRBD1 as D (5 bases). The CDR3 spans 13 residues. Looked up from germline, CDR1 is MGHRA and CDR2 is YSYEKL. The V and J ends lost 8 bases and 4 bases respectively, with 12 bases between them. The CDR3 sequence: CASGDSIGNTIYF. In DNA, the CDR3 is TGCGCCAGCGGAGACAGTATCGGAAACACCATATATTTT.

This clone was seen a handful of times. This chain joins TRBV6-5 and TRBJ2-1; TRBD2 might be the D (6 bases). Trimming removed 8 bases from V and 3 bases from J, with 17 bases in between. Per the germline V gene, CDR1 is MNHEY and CDR2 is SVGAGI. There are 15 residues in the CDR3. This CDR3 is CASAPDWGVYNEQFF. CDR3 bases: TGTGCCAGCGCACCGGATTGGGGGGTCTACAATGAGCAGTTCTTC.

The gene calls are TRBV30 and TRBJ1-5, with 11 bases that match TRBD1. Looked up from germline, CDR1 is GTSNPN and CDR2 is SVGIG (reference sequence). V gave up 0 bases and J gave up 3 bases; unmatched junction bases: 16. CDR3 length: 20 amino acids. The CDR3 sequence: CAWSVHRFKTDRGPNQPQHF. As DNA, the CDR3 is TGTGCCTGGAGTGTACACCGGTTTAAGACGGACAGGGGGCCCAATCAGCCCCAGCATTTT.

The V gene is TRBV5-1, the J gene TRBJ2-1, with D perhaps matching TRBD1 (6 bases). The CDR3 loop spans 15 amino acids. V lost 2 bases and J lost 4, with 13 bases in between. The germline V gene has CDR1 SGHRS and CDR2 YFSETQ. The CDR3 region is CASSFGTGKYNEQFF. The CDR3 DNA follows: TGCGCCAGCAGCTTTGGCACAGGGAAATACAATGAGCAGTTCTTC.

This chain joins TRBV2 and TRBJ2-3; 7 bases line up with TRBD1. The CDR3 loop spans 13 amino acids. CDR1 is SNHLY and CDR2 is FYNNEI in the germline V gene. J gave up 4 bases and V 5 bases, and 3 bases lay outside the gene matches. The CDR3, as DNA: TGTGCCAGCAGTACTACAGGGGCAGATACGCAGTATTTT. Protein: CASSTTGADTQYF.

This clone has just a few counts. This specimen includes other DNA sequences encoding the same CDR3. The chain's CDR3 is CASSLLTGELFF. The CDR3 DNA sequence: TGTGCCAGCAGCCTCCTCACCGGGGAGCTGTTTTTT. The chain employs TRBV28 and TRBJ2-2; D gene ambiguous. V was cut by 6 bases and J by 4 bases, with 6 bases left in between. Germline CDR1 and CDR2: MDHEN and SYDVKM. The CDR3 sequence is 12 residues long.

V usage is TRBV2 and J usage is TRBJ1-5; the D gene is possibly TRBD1 (5 bases). Trimming pared 8 bases from V and 4 bases from J, leaving 18 bases between. The CDR3 extends over 15 amino acids. Germline-derived CDR1 and CDR2 are SNHLY and FYNNEI. CDR3 protein: CASDSGGTRNQPQHF. The DNA of the CDR3 is TGTGCCAGCGACTCGGGGGGGACTAGAAATCAGCCCCAGCATTTT.

The chain joins TRBV27 to TRBJ2-7; the D gene is possibly TRBD1 (5 bases). The CDR3 runs to 14 residues. The germline gives CDR1 MNHEY, CDR2 SMNVEV (reference sequence). Trimming stripped 8 bases from V and 6 bases from J, with 20 bases between. The CDR3 region is CASGSTRVRREQYF. DNA for the CDR3: TGTGCCAGCGGGTCTACCAGGGTAAGACGCGAGCAGTACTTC.

The J gene is TRBJ2-7, the V gene TRBV4-1; D is uncertain. There are 13 residues in the CDR3. The V gene's germline CDR1 is MGHRA and CDR2 YSYEKL. The ends were cut back, 1 base at V and 3 bases at J, with 7 bases in the middle. In nucleotides, the CDR3 is TGCGCCAGCAGCCAAGGCCTATACTACGAGCAGTACTTC. Translating it yields CASSQGLYYEQYF.

CDR3 bases: TGTGCCAGCAGCTTAGAAGCGGGATACAATGAGCAGTTCTTC. It specifies CASSLEAGYNEQFF. The rearrangement joins TRBV7-2 to TRBJ2-1, with 7 bases fitting TRBD2. Germline CDR1 and CDR2: SGHTA and FQGNSA. V lost 1 base to trimming and J lost 4 bases; unmatched junction nucleotides: 1. This CDR3 contains 14 residues.

The chain uses TRBV6-2 or TRBV6-3 and TRBJ1-2, with TRBD1 matching over 9 bases. CDR1 and CDR2 (germline): MNHEY, SVGEGT. The V segment lost 5 bases and the J segment 8 bases; nucleotides outside the gene matches: 9. The CDR3 is 14 residues long. CDR3 in amino acids: CASSLQQGARGYTF. The CDR3 nucleotides are TGTGCCAGCAGTCTTCAACAGGGGGCGCGGGGCTACACCTTC.

CDR3 protein: CASSLSAGVGYTF. Here the CDR3 DNA reads TGTGCCAGCAGTTTATCGGCCGGGGTTGGCTACACCTTC. The chain couples TRBV27 to TRBJ1-2; D not resolved. The germline gives CDR1 MNHEY, CDR2 SMNVEV (reference sequence). The CDR3 length is 13 residues. V was pared by 0 bases and J by 7 bases, with 9 bases between.